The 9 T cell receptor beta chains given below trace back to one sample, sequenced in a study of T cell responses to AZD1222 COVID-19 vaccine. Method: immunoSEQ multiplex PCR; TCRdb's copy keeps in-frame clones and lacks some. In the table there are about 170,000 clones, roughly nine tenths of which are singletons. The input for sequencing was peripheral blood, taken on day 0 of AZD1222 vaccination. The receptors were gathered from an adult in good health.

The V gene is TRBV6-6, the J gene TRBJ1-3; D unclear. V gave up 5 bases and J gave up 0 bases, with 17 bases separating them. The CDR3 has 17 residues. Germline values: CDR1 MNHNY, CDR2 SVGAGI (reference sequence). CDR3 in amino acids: CASSLERQSPSGNTIYF. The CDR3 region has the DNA TGTGCCAGCAGTCTCGAAAGACAATCCCCCTCTGGAAACACCATATATTTT.

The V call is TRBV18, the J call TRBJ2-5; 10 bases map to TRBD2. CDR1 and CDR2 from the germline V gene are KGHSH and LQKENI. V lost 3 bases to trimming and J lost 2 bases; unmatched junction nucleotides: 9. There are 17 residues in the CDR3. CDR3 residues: CASSPRASGGPQETQYF. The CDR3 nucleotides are TGTGCCAGCTCACCCCGGGCTAGCGGGGGCCCACAAGAGACCCAGTACTTC.

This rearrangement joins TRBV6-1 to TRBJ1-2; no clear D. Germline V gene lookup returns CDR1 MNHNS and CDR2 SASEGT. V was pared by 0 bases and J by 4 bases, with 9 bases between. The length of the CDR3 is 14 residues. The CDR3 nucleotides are TGTGCCAGCAGTGAAGCGCTACAGCTCTATGGCTACACCTTC. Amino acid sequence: CASSEALQLYGYTF.

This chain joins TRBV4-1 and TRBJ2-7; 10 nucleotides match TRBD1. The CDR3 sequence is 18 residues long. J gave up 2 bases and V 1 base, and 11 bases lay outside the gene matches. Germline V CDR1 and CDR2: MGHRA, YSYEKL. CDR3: CASSQGSLGQGRTYEQYF. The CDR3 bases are TGCGCCAGCAGCCAAGGCAGTCTGGGACAGGGGCGGACCTACGAGCAGTACTTC.

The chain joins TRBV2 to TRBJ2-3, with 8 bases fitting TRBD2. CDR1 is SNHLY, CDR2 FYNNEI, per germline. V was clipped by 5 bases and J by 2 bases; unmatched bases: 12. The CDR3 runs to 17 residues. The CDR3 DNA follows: TGTGCCAGCAGTCTACGCCTTCGACTAGCGTACACAGATACGCAGTATTTT. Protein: CASSLRLRLAYTDTQYF. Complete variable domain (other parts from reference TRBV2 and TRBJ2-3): EPEVTQTPSHQVTQMGQEVILRCVPISNHLYFYWYRQILGQKVEFLVSFYNNEISEKSEIFDDQFSVERPDGSNFTLKIRSTKLEDSAMYFCASSLRLRLAYTDTQYFGPGTRLTVL.

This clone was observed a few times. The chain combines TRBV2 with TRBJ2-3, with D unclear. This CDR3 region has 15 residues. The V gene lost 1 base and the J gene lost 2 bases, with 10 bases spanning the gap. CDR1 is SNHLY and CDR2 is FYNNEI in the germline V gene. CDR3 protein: CASSEVGGNTDTQYF. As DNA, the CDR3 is TGTGCCAGCAGTGAAGTGGGCGGAAACACAGATACGCAGTATTTT.

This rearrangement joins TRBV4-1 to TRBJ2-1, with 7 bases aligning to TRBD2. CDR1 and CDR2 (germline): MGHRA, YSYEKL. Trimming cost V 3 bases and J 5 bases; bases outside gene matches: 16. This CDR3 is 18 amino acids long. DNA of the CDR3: TGCGCCAGCAGCCAGCTGGCGGGGGTTGCCCTAGGAGACAATGAGCAGTTCTTC. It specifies CASSQLAGVALGDNEQFF.

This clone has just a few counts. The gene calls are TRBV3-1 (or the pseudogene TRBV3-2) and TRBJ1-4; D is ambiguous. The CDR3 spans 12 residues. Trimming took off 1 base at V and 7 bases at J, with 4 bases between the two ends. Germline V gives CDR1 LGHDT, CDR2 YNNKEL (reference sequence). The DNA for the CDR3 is TGTGCCAGCAGCCAAGGCGGTGAAAAACTGTTTTTT. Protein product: CASSQGGEKLFF.

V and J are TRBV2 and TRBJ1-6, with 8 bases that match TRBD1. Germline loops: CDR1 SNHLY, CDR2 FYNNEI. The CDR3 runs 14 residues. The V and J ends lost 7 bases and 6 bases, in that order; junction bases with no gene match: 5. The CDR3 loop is CASTLDRANSPLHF. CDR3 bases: TGTGCCAGCACATTGGACAGGGCTAATTCACCCCTCCACTTT. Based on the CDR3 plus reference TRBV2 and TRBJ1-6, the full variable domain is EPEVTQTPSHQVTQMGQEVILRCVPISNHLYFYWYRQILGQKVEFLVSFYNNEISEKSEIFDDQFSVERPDGSNFTLKIRSTKLEDSAMYFCASTLDRANSPLHFGNGTRLTVT.